The 24 T cell receptor beta chains below come from one sample, sequenced in a study of CD8 T cells in ankylosing spondylitis. TCRdb itself ran the 5' RACE reads through MiXCR, one entry per CDR3 protein. The sample includes 300,000 to 400,000 distinct CDR3 sequences, around a tenth seen only once; the top ten take about a tenth. The sequenced sample was blood, either unsorted or a sorted T cell fraction (not recorded which). The receptors shown here come from a female donor with ankylosing spondylitis or in good health (not recorded which).

This clonotype came up many times. The CDR3 protein is CASSFGQGNTDTQYF. The CDR3 DNA is TGCGCCAGCAGCTTCGGACAGGGGAACACAGATACGCAGTATTTT. The rearrangement uses TRBV5-1 and TRBJ2-3; 9 nucleotides line up with TRBD1. The germline V gene has CDR1 SGHRS and CDR2 YFSETQ. With V trimmed by 2 bases and J by 2 bases, 3 bases remained unmatched. CDR3 length: 15 amino acids.

In this sample, this clonotype turned up many times. The V and J genes are TRBV5-1 and TRBJ2-1, with 13 bases matching TRBD2. CDR1 is SGHRS, CDR2 YFSETQ, per germline. This CDR3 has 16 residues. The V segment lost 1 base and the J segment 6 bases; nucleotides outside the gene matches: 4. CDR3 bases: TGCGCCAGCAGCTTGCGGACTAGCGGGGGCTTCAATGAGCAGTTCTTC. This sequence encodes CASSLRTSGGFNEQFF.

This clonotype was seen repeatedly, ten times or more. The chain has TRBV5-6 and TRBJ1-3; D is undetermined. V was shortened by 2 bases and J by 2 bases, with 14 bases between the two germline ends. The CDR3 covers 16 residues. Per germline, CDR1 SGHDT and CDR2 YYEEEE. CDR3 bases: TGTGCCAGCAGCTTCCGTCCTGATAACGCTGGAAACACCATATATTTT. Its translation is CASSFRPDNAGNTIYF.

The V call is TRBV28, the J call TRBJ2-6; D is undetermined. Germline CDR1 reads MDHEN; CDR2 reads SYDVKM. The CDR3 length is 14 residues. V lost 3 bases and J lost 2, with 5 bases in between. The CDR3 loop is CASSFSPGANVLTF. In nucleotides, the CDR3 is TGTGCCAGCAGTTTTTCTCCTGGGGCCAACGTCCTGACTTTC.

This clonotype was seen repeatedly, ten times or more. The V call is TRBV15, the J call TRBJ2-2, with a possible D match to TRBD2 (6 bases). V lost 0 bases and J lost 5, with 16 bases in between. Germline CDR1 and CDR2: LNHNV and YYDKDF (reference sequence). The CDR3 consists of 17 residues. Here the CDR3 DNA reads TGTGCCACCAGCAGAGAACACTCCCTTGCGGGAACCGGGGAGCTGTTTTTT. Its translation: CATSREHSLAGTGELFF.

The chain employs TRBV27 and TRBJ1-2; tentative D call: TRBD1 (6 bases). The ends were cut back, 8 bases at V and 8 bases at J, with 18 bases in the middle. Germline V lookup: CDR1 MNHEY, CDR2 SMNVEV (reference sequence). The CDR3 consists of 13 residues. The CDR3 bases are TGTGCCAGCCCCCCGGGGGGCCGGCGGGGCTACACCTTC. It is translated as CASPPGGRRGYTF.

This clonotype showed up just a few times. The chain has TRBV6-2 or TRBV6-3 and TRBJ1-6; D is undetermined. The CDR3 extends over 12 amino acids. Per germline, CDR1 MNHEY and CDR2 SVGEGT. The germline V and J ends were trimmed by 0 bases and 14 bases, with 8 bases remaining between them. CDR3: CASSYSPGALHF. CDR3 DNA sequence: TGTGCCAGCAGTTACTCGCCGGGTGCCCTCCACTTT.

This clonotype was seen only a few times. The chain is built from TRBV6-1 and TRBJ2-4, with a weak D call TRBD1 (6 bases). V lost 5 bases to trimming and J lost 7 bases, with 15 bases between them. The CDR3 has 14 residues. Germline CDR1 reads MNHNS; CDR2 reads SASEGT. The CDR3 loop reads CASSPARQGNIQYF. The CDR3 coding sequence is TGTGCCAGCAGTCCCGCCCGGCAGGGGAACATTCAGTACTTC.

There are many counts of this clonotype. CDR3 DNA sequence: TGCAGCGTTGAGTTTTATTCTAACTATGGCTACACCTTC. Its translation: CSVEFYSNYGYTF. This chain joins TRBV29-1 and TRBJ1-2; no firm D call. V was trimmed by 3 bases and J by 0 bases, leaving 8 bases between them. This CDR3 is 13 amino acids long. In germline, CDR1 is SQVTM, CDR2 ANQGSEA.

This chain connects TRBV20-1 to TRBJ1-6; D uncertain. CDR1 is DFQATT, CDR2 SNEGSKA, per germline (reference sequence). This CDR3 is built from 19 residues. Trimming took off 0 bases at V and 0 bases at J, with 18 bases between the two ends. CDR3 coding DNA: TGCAGTGCTAGAGATCCGGCCAGTACTTTCAGCTCCTATAATTCACCCCTCCACTTT. Translated: CSARDPASTFSSYNSPLHF.

This clonotype was counted ten times or more. V gene TRBV10-3 combines with J gene TRBJ1-5; TRBD1 is a possible D gene (5 bases). CDR1 and CDR2 (germline): ENHRY, SYGVKD. The V gene lost 6 bases and the J gene lost 7 bases, with 10 bases spanning the gap. This CDR3 has 12 amino acids. Written as DNA, the CDR3 is TGTGCCATCAGCGGCGGGGGGCAGCCCCAGCATTTT. It yields the protein CAISGGGQPQHF.

This clonotype was seen repeatedly, ten times or more. The rearrangement joins TRBV2 to TRBJ2-3, with D unresolved. V was clipped by 7 bases and J by 2 bases, with 7 bases between them. The CDR3 totals 12 residues. CDR1 and CDR2 from the germline V gene are SNHLY and FYNNEI. The CDR3 bases are TGTGCCAGCAAAGGCTCCACAGATACGCAGTATTTT. It is translated as CASKGSTDTQYF.

This clonotype was observed many times. The V call is TRBV20-1, the J call TRBJ1-1, with no clear D. Germline V lookup: CDR1 DFQATT, CDR2 SNEGSKA (reference sequence). V dropped 6 bases and J dropped 4 bases, with 12 bases sitting between them. This CDR3 has 12 residues. CDR3 DNA: TGCAGTGCCCCGAGGGCTAGCACTGAAGCTTTCTTT. Its translation is CSAPRASTEAFF.

This clonotype showed up many times. J is TRBJ2-3 and V is TRBV12-3 or TRBV12-4, with TRBD2 matching 8 bases. The CDR3 is 15 residues long. Trimming took 3 bases from V and 3 from J; bases not matched to a gene: 5. As DNA, the CDR3 is TGTGCCAGCAGTTTGGGCGGGAGGCCAACAGATACGCAGTATTTT. Translating it yields CASSLGGRPTDTQYF.

The chain combines TRBV28 with TRBJ2-3; D unresolved. Germline CDR1 is MDHEN and CDR2 is SYDVKM. The CDR3 extends over 12 amino acids. V was trimmed by 5 bases and J by 4 bases, leaving 7 bases between them. CDR3 amino acids: CASSPTADTQYF. In nucleotides, the CDR3 is TGTGCCAGCAGTCCCACGGCAGATACGCAGTATTTT.

This clonotype showed up many times. This chain uses TRBV28 with TRBJ1-5, with TRBD1 matching over 10 bases. Germline CDR1 and CDR2: MDHEN and SYDVKM. The V and J ends lost 7 bases and 2 bases, in that order; junction bases with no gene match: 14. The CDR3 loop spans 18 amino acids. The DNA of the CDR3 is TGTGCCAGCACAGCCGGGACAGGGGCGTTCGTAGGCAATCAGCCCCAGCATTTT. Translating gives CASTAGTGAFVGNQPQHF. The variable domain in full, with the rest retrieved from reference TRBV28 and TRBJ1-5, is DVKVTQSSRYLVKRTGEKVFLECVQDMDHENMFWYRQDPGLGLRLIYFSYDVKMKEKGDIPEGYSVSREKKERFSLILESASTNQTSMYLCASTAGTGAFVGNQPQHFGDGTRLSIL.

This clonotype was observed many times. J is TRBJ1-6 and V is TRBV5-1; perhaps TRBD1 as D (5 bases). V lost 4 bases and J lost 7, with 12 bases in between. Germline lookup yields CDR1 SGHRS and CDR2 YFSETQ. CDR3 length: 14 residues. DNA of the CDR3: TGCGCCAGCAGCCCGGGGGACGGAAATTCACCCCTCCACTTT. The encoded protein is CASSPGDGNSPLHF.

This clonotype was recorded at least ten times. V gene TRBV6-5 combines with J gene TRBJ1-2; D may be TRBD1 (5 bases). The CDR3 extends over 14 amino acids. V lost 2 bases, J lost 3 bases, and 10 bases lay in between. Germline-derived CDR1 and CDR2 are MNHEY and SVGAGI. The CDR3 nucleotides read TGTGCCAGCAGTTACGCGGGGGTTCACTATGGCTACACCTTC. This translates into CASSYAGVHYGYTF.

To note about this clonotype: The junction and the germline gene differ at one end; a read error may be behind it. V is TRBV7-7 and J is TRBJ2-2; D may be TRBD2 (5 bases). This CDR3 comprises 16 residues. CDR1 is SSHAT, CDR2 FNYEAQ, per germline (reference sequence). The CDR3 DNA follows: TGTGCCAGCAGCCGACACCCTGGACCGGGCACCGGGGAGCTGCTTTTT. It specifies CASSRHPGPGTGELLF.

This clonotype showed up many times. The rearrangement joins TRBV7-3 to TRBJ2-2; 11 bases align to TRBD1. The ends lost 5 bases at V and 4 bases at J; junction bases unmatched: 3. Germline values: CDR1 SGHTA, CDR2 FQGTGA. This CDR3 is built from 15 residues. CDR3 coding DNA: TGTGCCAGCAGCATGGACAGGGGGCGCACCGGGGAGCTGTTTTTT. Translating it yields CASSMDRGRTGELFF.

In its sample, this clonotype was seen a few times. This sequence joins TRBV28 and TRBJ2-7, with 8 bases identical to TRBD1. With V trimmed by 8 bases and J by 3 bases, 12 bases remained unmatched. The CDR3 loop spans 15 amino acids. CDR1 is MDHEN, CDR2 SYDVKM, per germline. The DNA for the CDR3 is TGTGCCAGCCCCCCCCCGCAGGGGGCAGACTACGAGCAGTACTTC. It yields the protein CASPPPQGADYEQYF.

This clonotype was observed a handful of times. The J gene is TRBJ2-2, the V gene TRBV20-1; D is undetermined. Per germline, CDR1 DFQATT and CDR2 SNEGSKA (reference sequence). V dropped 4 bases and J dropped 3 bases, with 15 bases sitting between them. CDR3 length equals 15 residues. The CDR3 DNA is TGCAGTGCTACGTCCATAACAATTGACACCGGGGAGCTGTTTTTT. Translation: CSATSITIDTGELFF.

The genes are TRBV7-7 and TRBJ2-3; TRBD2 matches 7 bases. The CDR3 consists of 14 residues. The trim removed 5 bases at V and 3 bases at J, leaving 5 bases unmatched. Looked up from germline, CDR1 is SSHAT and CDR2 is FNYEAQ (reference sequence). DNA for the CDR3: TGTGCCAGCAGCGGCCCGGGACTAACAGATACGCAGTATTTT. This codes for CASSGPGLTDTQYF.

This clonotype was seen ten or more times. This chain links TRBV7-6 with TRBJ2-1, with a possible D match to TRBD2 (6 bases). CDR3 length equals 16 residues. Germline-derived CDR1 and CDR2 are SGHVS and FNYEAQ. Trimming took off 1 base at V and 3 bases at J, with 13 bases between the two ends. The CDR3 loop is CASSLVGSGYYNEQFF. In DNA form, the CDR3 reads TGTGCCAGCAGCTTAGTGGGTAGCGGTTACTACAATGAGCAGTTCTTC.